The next 23 T cell receptor beta chains were all read from a single sample in a study of CD8 T cells in ankylosing spondylitis. One entry per CDR3 protein results from TCRdb running MiXCR on the 5' RACE reads. The sample has 85,000 to 90,000 distinct CDR3 sequences, around 25% seen once. The sequenced sample was blood, either unsorted or a sorted T cell fraction (not recorded which). Source of these receptors: a male donor with ankylosing spondylitis or in good health (not recorded which).

V and J are TRBV20-1 and TRBJ2-1; the D is unclear. With 8 bases removed from V and 0 bases from J, the gap between germline ends came to 11 bases. This CDR3 has 13 residues. The V gene's germline CDR1 is DFQATT and CDR2 SNEGSKA (reference sequence). The DNA of the CDR3 is TGCAGTTCTGCCCTGAGCTCCTACAATGAGCAGTTCTTC. Residues: CSSALSSYNEQFF.

The chain uses TRBV20-1 and TRBJ2-1, with D hard to call. Germline-derived CDR1 and CDR2 are DFQATT and SNEGSKA (reference sequence). This CDR3 has 12 amino acids. Trimming stripped 5 bases from V and 8 bases from J, with 13 bases between. CDR3 in DNA: TGCAGTGCTTCCCGTTACCGGGATGAGCAGTTCTTC. The encoded protein is CSASRYRDEQFF.

This clonotype was seen at least ten times. This clone may be a read error of a much larger clone one base away. The chain recombines TRBV27 with TRBJ1-4; possibly TRBD1 for D (5 bases). CDR3 length: 12 residues. Trimming stripped 5 bases from V and 14 bases from J, with 15 bases between. Per germline, CDR1 MNHEY and CDR2 SMNVEV (reference sequence). CDR3: CASSPGTGGLFF. For the CDR3, the DNA is TGTGCCAGCAGTCCTGGGACCGGGGGTCTGTTTTTT.

The genes are TRBV5-1 and TRBJ2-2; 11 bases are shared with TRBD1. The CDR3 is 18 amino acids. V lost 5 bases to trimming and J lost 3 bases; unmatched junction nucleotides: 12. Germline CDR1 is SGHRS and CDR2 is YFSETQ. The chain's CDR3 is CASSSRTGGARDTGELFF. In DNA, the CDR3 is TGCGCCAGCAGTAGCAGGACAGGGGGCGCGAGGGACACCGGGGAGCTGTTTTTT. The full variable domain, its missing parts supplied by reference TRBV5-1 and TRBJ2-2, is KAGVTQTPRYLIKTRGQQVTLSCSPISGHRSVSWYQQTPGQGLQFLFEYFSETQRNKGNFPGRFSGRQFSNSRSEMNVSTLELGDSALYLCASSSRTGGARDTGELFFGEGSRLTVL.

This sequence joins TRBV2 and TRBJ1-6; 10 nucleotides agree with TRBD1. With V trimmed by 0 bases and J by 9 bases, 11 bases remained unmatched. There are 18 residues in the CDR3. Germline V lookup: CDR1 SNHLY, CDR2 FYNNEI. CDR3 loop: CASSEAVIGQGGISPLHF. Written as DNA, the CDR3 is TGTGCCAGCAGTGAAGCAGTAATTGGACAGGGGGGAATTTCACCCCTCCACTTT.

The V call is TRBV10-2, the J call TRBJ2-1; no reliable D call. Trimming removed 7 bases at V and 3 bases at J, with 13 bases between. Germline V gene data show CDR1 as WSHSY and CDR2 as SAAADI. The CDR3 loop spans 14 amino acids. CDR3 DNA sequence: TGCGCCAGCAAGCGAACTGGGGACTACAATGAGCAGTTCTTC. Translated: CASKRTGDYNEQFF.

This clonotype was seen many times. The rearrangement uses TRBV7-9 and TRBJ2-7; no reliable D call. This CDR3 is 12 amino acids long. Trimming removed 2 bases from V and 4 bases from J, with 6 bases in between. Germline values: CDR1 SEHNR, CDR2 FQNEAQ (reference sequence). As DNA, the CDR3 is TGTGCCAGCAGCTTATCGGTTTACGAGCAGTACTTC. Translation gives CASSLSVYEQYF.

The chain joins TRBV4-1 to TRBJ2-5; D gene ambiguous. V was trimmed by 2 bases and J by 1 base, leaving 8 bases between them. The CDR3 is 14 amino acids. Looked up from germline, CDR1 is MGHRA and CDR2 is YSYEKL. The CDR3 coding sequence is TGCGCCAGCAGCCAAACGGCAGCCCAAGAGACCCAGTACTTC. Translating gives CASSQTAAQETQYF.

This clonotype was observed a handful of times. The rearrangement links TRBV3-1 to TRBJ1-2; D is possibly TRBD1 (5 bases). The CDR3 loop spans 13 amino acids. Germline V gene lookup returns CDR1 LGHDT and CDR2 YNNKEL (reference sequence). Trimming took 4 bases from V and 5 from J, leaving 11 bases between them. CDR3 sequence reads: CASSPESGYGYTF. The CDR3 coding sequence is TGTGCCAGCAGCCCAGAGTCAGGGTATGGCTACACCTTC. The full variable domain, rest sourced from reference TRBV3-1 and TRBJ1-2, is DTAVSQTPKYLVTQMGNDKSIKCEQNLGHDTMYWYKQDSKKFLKIMFSYNNKELIINETVPNRFSPKSPDKAHLNLHINSLELGDSAVYFCASSPESGYGYTFGSGTRLTVV.

This chain joins TRBV5-1 and TRBJ2-5; weak D call: TRBD2 (6 bases). V lost 4 bases to trimming and J lost 3 bases, with 19 bases between them. CDR1 SGHRS and CDR2 YFSETQ come from the germline V gene. CDR3 length: 16 residues. CDR3 amino acids: CASSGMVIGTEETQYF. CDR3 sequence (DNA): TGCGCCAGCAGCGGAATGGTAATCGGGACTGAAGAGACCCAGTACTTC.

The CDR3 coding sequence is TGTGCCAGCAGCCAACAACTTATACAGGGGTCCTATGGCTACACCTTC. Protein sequence: CASSQQLIQGSYGYTF. V usage is TRBV16 and J usage is TRBJ1-2; 7 bases fit TRBD1. V lost 2 bases to trimming and J lost 4 bases; unmatched junction nucleotides: 10. The CDR3 has 16 residues. Germline loops: CDR1 KGHSY, CDR2 FQNENV.

The DNA for the CDR3 is TGTGCCAGCAGCTTAGGGACTAGCGGGATCCTCACAGATACGCAGTATTTT. This codes for CASSLGTSGILTDTQYF. The gene calls are TRBV11-1 and TRBJ2-3; TRBD2 agrees at 12 bases. Germline V lookup: CDR1 SGHAT, CDR2 FQDESV (reference sequence). The CDR3 spans 17 residues. The V gene end was trimmed by 1 base and the J gene end by 2 bases; junction bases not matched to a gene: 4.

The gene calls are TRBV5-5 and TRBJ2-1; D is uncertain. CDR3 length: 12 residues. Looked up from germline, CDR1 is SGHKS and CDR2 is YYEKEE (reference sequence). The V and J ends lost 4 bases and 2 bases respectively, with 4 bases between them. The CDR3, as DNA: TGTGCCAGCAGCCCTACCTACAATGAGCAGTTCTTC. This codes for CASSPTYNEQFF. The full variable domain, its missing parts supplied by reference TRBV5-5 and TRBJ2-1, is DAGVTQSPTHLIKTRGQQVTLRCSPISGHKSVSWYQQVLGQGPQFIFQYYEKEERGRGNFPDRFSARQFPNYSSELNVNALLLGDSALYLCASSPTYNEQFFGPGTRLTVL.

This clonotype was picked up many times. This sequence joins TRBV20-1 and TRBJ1-2; no firm D call. Per the germline V gene, CDR1 is DFQATT and CDR2 is SNEGSKA (reference sequence). V lost 5 bases, J lost 4 bases, and 17 bases lay in between. The CDR3 runs 14 residues. The CDR3 region has the DNA TGCAGTGCTGCTCAGACGGCGGACTTCTATGGCTACACCTTC. The encoded protein is CSAAQTADFYGYTF.

This clonotype was detected a few times. This chain links TRBV20-1 with TRBJ1-6; D gene ambiguous. Germline lookup yields CDR1 DFQATT and CDR2 SNEGSKA (reference sequence). CDR3 size: 14 residues. V lost 3 bases, J lost 10 bases, and 16 bases lay in between. The CDR3 spells CSASAGFMLSPLHF. The CDR3 coding sequence is TGCAGTGCTAGTGCGGGGTTTATGCTCTCACCCCTCCACTTT.

V usage is TRBV29-1 and J usage is TRBJ2-5, with 7 bases fitting TRBD2. The J segment lost 2 bases and the V segment lost 5 bases, leaving 2 bases of the junction unmatched. CDR3 size: 12 residues. Germline lookup yields CDR1 SQVTM and CDR2 ANQGSEA. The CDR3 region has the DNA TGCAGCGTTTTGGGACTACAAGAGACCCAGTACTTC. It translates to CSVLGLQETQYF. Based on the CDR3 plus reference TRBV29-1 and TRBJ2-5, the full variable domain is SAVISQKPSRDICQRGTSLTIQCQVDSQVTMMFWYRQQPGQSLTLIATANQGSEATYESGFVIDKFPISRPNLTFSTLTVSNMSPEDSSIYLCSVLGLQETQYFGPGTRLLVL.

The chain joins TRBV5-1 to TRBJ1-6; perhaps TRBD1 as D (5 bases). Trimming took 2 bases from V and 8 from J, leaving 11 bases between them. The length of the CDR3 is 14 residues. CDR1 SGHRS and CDR2 YFSETQ come from the germline V gene. CDR3 sequence: CASSLGVADSPLHF. CDR3 nucleotide sequence: TGCGCCAGCAGCTTAGGGGTTGCGGATTCACCCCTCCACTTT.

This clonotype has a handful of counts. The chain uses TRBV5-1 and TRBJ2-1; the D call may be TRBD1 or TRBD2 (6 bases each). Germline-derived CDR1 and CDR2 are SGHRS and YFSETQ. This CDR3 has 12 residues. V was shortened by 1 base and J by 9 bases, with 8 bases between the two germline ends. This chain's CDR3 is CASSLWGAEQFF. The CDR3 bases are TGCGCCAGCAGCTTGTGGGGGGCTGAGCAGTTCTTC.

Only a few counts were recorded for this clonotype. V and J are TRBV5-1 and TRBJ2-5, with 12 bases that match TRBD2. Germline CDR1 is SGHRS and CDR2 is YFSETQ. The CDR3 totals 19 residues. V shed 8 bases and J 0 bases; nucleotides not matched to a gene: 17. CDR3 amino acids: CASSYGLAGNPDYQETQYF. CDR3 nucleotide sequence: TGCGCCAGTAGTTACGGACTAGCGGGAAACCCAGATTACCAAGAGACCCAGTACTTC. The full variable domain, in which reference TRBV5-1 and TRBJ2-5 provide the parts outside the CDR3, is KAGVTQTPRYLIKTRGQQVTLSCSPISGHRSVSWYQQTPGQGLQFLFEYFSETQRNKGNFPGRFSGRQFSNSRSEMNVSTLELGDSALYLCASSYGLAGNPDYQETQYFGPGTRLLVL.

This clonotype was observed a handful of times. The chain couples TRBV7-2 to TRBJ2-5; TRBD1 is a possible D gene (5 bases). V lost 1 base and J lost 4, with 10 bases in between. Germline V gene data show CDR1 as SGHTA and CDR2 as FQGNSA. The CDR3 length is 14 residues. CDR3 nucleotide sequence: TGTGCCAGCAGCTTAGGTGCAGGGTCAGAGACCCAGTACTTC. Translated, it gives CASSLGAGSETQYF.

This clonotype was seen a few times. The chain links TRBV20-1 to TRBJ1-2; perhaps TRBD1 as D (5 bases). The CDR3 runs to 15 residues. V was clipped by 6 bases and J by 7 bases, with 24 bases between them. Germline assignment: CDR1 DFQATT and CDR2 SNEGSKA (reference sequence). The CDR3 nucleotides read TGCAGTGCCGTTCCGGACACCGGGCAGACCGCTGGCTACACCTTC. Residues: CSAVPDTGQTAGYTF.

The V and J genes are TRBV5-4 and TRBJ2-3; the match to TRBD1 covers 7 bases. From germline, CDR1 is SGHNT and CDR2 YYREEE (reference sequence). This CDR3 has 14 residues. Trimming at V came to 6 bases and at J to 1 base, leaving 5 bases not matched to a gene. This chain's CDR3 is CASTLGQRTDTQYF. CDR3 bases: TGTGCCAGCACCCTGGGACAGCGCACAGATACGCAGTATTTT.

The chain has TRBV20-1 and TRBJ2-5; 9 bases agree with TRBD2. J gave up 5 bases and V 5 bases, and 6 bases lay outside the gene matches. This CDR3 region has 13 residues. Germline V gene lookup returns CDR1 DFQATT and CDR2 SNEGSKA (reference sequence). The CDR3 bases are TGCAGTGCTTGTAGCGGGGGCGAGGAGACCCAGTACTTC. Amino acids: CSACSGGEETQYF.